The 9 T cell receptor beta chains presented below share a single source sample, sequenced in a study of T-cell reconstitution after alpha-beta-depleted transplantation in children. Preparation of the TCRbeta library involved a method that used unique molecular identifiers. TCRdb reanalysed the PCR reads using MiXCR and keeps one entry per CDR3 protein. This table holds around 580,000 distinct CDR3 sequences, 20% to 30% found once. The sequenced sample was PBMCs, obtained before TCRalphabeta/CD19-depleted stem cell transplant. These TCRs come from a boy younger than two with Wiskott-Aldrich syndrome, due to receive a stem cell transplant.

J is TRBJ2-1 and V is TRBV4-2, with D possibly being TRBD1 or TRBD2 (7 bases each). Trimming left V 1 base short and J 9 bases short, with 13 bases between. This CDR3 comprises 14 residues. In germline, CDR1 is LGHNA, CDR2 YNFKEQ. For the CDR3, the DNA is TGTGCCAGCAGCCAAGTCAGGGGGGGGATTGAGCAGTTCTTC. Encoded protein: CASSQVRGGIEQFF.

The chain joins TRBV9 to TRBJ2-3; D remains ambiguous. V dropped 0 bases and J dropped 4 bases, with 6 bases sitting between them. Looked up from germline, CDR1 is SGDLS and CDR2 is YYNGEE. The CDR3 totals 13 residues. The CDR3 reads CASSVAGPDTQYF. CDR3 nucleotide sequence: TGTGCCAGCAGCGTAGCGGGCCCAGATACGCAGTATTTT. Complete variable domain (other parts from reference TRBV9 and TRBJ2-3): DSGVTQTPKHLITATGQRVTLRCSPRSGDLSVYWYQQSLDQGLQFLIQYYNGEERAKGNILERFSAQQFPDLHSELNLSSLELGDSALYFCASSVAGPDTQYFGPGTRLTVL.

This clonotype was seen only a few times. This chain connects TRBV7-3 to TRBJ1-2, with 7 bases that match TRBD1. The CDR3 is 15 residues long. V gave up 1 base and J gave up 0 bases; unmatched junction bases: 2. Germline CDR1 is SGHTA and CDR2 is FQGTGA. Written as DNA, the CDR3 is TGTGCCAGCAGCTTAAAAGGGGGCCCTAACTATGGCTACACCTTC. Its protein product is CASSLKGGPNYGYTF.

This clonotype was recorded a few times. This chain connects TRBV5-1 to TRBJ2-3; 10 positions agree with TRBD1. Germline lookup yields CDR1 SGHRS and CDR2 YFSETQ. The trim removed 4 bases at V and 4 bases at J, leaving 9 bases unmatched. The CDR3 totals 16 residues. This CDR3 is CASSPPGTGASDTQYF. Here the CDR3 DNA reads TGCGCCAGCAGCCCGCCCGGGACAGGGGCGTCAGATACGCAGTATTTT.

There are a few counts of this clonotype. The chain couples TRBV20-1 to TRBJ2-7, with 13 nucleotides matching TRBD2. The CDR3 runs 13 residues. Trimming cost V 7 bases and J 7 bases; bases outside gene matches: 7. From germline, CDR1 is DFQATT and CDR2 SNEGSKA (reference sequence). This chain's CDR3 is CSVLLAGGFEQYF. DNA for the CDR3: TGCAGTGTTCTACTAGCGGGAGGGTTTGAGCAGTACTTC.

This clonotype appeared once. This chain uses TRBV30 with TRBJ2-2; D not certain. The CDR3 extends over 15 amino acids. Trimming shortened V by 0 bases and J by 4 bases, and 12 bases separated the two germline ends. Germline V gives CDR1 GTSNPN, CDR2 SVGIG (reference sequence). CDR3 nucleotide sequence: TGTGCCTGGAGTGTAGAAATGGGCGGCACCGGGGAGCTGTTTTTT. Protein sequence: CAWSVEMGGTGELFF.

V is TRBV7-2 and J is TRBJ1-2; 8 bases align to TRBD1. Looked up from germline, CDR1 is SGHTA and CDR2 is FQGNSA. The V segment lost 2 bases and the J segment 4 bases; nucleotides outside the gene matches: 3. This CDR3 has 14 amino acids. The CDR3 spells CASSLRQGFYGYTF. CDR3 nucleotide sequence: TGTGCCAGCAGCTTAAGACAGGGGTTCTATGGCTACACCTTC.

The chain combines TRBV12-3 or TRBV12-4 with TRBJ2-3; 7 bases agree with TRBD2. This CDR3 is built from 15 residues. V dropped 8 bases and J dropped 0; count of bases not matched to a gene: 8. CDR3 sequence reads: CASGPYSGSTDTQYF. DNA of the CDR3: TGTGCCAGCGGCCCTTATAGCGGGAGCACAGATACGCAGTATTTT.

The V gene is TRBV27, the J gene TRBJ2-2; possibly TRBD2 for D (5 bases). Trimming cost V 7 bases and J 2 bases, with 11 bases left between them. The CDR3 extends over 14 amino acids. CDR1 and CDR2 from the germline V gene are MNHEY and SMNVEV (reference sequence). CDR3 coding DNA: TGTGCCAGCATGTGGACTCTAAACACCGGGGAGCTGTTTTTT. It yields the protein CASMWTLNTGELFF.